This TCR beta chain was observed in a study of CD8+CD57+ T cells in acquired aplastic anemia. Study-wide results and caveats: Found in both controls and patients were almost 30 CD8+ CDR3 sequences.

Genomic DNA templated the TCR beta VDJ and CDR3 profiling. TCRdb passed the reads through MiXCR, listing each CDR3 protein once. Seen here are approximately 470,000 distinct CDR3 sequences, around 33% observed once, and the top ten hold roughly 0.8%. Whoever was chosen for sequencing had shown CD8+CD57+ cell expansion by flow cytometry. This clonotype was detected a few times. Its specificity is unknown. Sequencing was carried out using sorted CD4+, CD8+, or CD8+CD57+ T cells (not recorded which) from PBMCs. This sequence was found in a human donor with aplastic anemia.

CDR3 residues: CSALSGGFTDTQYF. DNA for the CDR3: TGCAGTGCTCTTAGCGGGGGATTCACAGATACGCAGTATTTT. The chain recombines TRBV20-1 with TRBJ2-3, with 9 bases identical to TRBD2. The CDR3 has 14 residues. The trim removed 5 bases at V and 2 bases at J, leaving 5 bases unmatched. CDR1 is DFQATT, CDR2 SNEGSKA, per germline (reference sequence).